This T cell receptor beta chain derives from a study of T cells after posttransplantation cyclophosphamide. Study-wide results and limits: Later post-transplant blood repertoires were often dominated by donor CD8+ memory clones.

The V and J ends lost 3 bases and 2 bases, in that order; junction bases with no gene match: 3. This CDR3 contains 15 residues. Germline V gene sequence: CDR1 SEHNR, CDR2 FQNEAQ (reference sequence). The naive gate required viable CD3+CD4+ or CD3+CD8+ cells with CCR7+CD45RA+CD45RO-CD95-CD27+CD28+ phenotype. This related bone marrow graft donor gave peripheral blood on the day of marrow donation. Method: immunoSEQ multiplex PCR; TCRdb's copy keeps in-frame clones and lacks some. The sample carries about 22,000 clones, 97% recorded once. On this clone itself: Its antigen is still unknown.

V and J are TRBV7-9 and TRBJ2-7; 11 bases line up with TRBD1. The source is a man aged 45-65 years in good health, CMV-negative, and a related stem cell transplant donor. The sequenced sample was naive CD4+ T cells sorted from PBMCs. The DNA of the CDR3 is TGTGCCAGCAGCTTTGGGACAGGGGGACCCTACGAGCAGTACTTC. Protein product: CASSFGTGGPYEQYF.